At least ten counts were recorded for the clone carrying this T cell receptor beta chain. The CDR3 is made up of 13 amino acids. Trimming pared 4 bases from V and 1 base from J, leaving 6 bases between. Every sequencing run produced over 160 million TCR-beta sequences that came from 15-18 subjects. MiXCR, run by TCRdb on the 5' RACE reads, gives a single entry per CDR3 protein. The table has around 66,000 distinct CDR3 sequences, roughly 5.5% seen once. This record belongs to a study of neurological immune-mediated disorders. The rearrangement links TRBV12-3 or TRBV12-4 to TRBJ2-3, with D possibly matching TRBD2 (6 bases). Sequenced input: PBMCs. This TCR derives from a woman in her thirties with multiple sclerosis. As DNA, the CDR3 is TGTGCCAGCAGTTCGGGGGGCACAGATACGCAGTATTTT. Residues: CASSSGGTDTQYF.